This entry is about one T cell receptor beta chain. This specimen comes from a study of technical replicates of blood from a few donors. Sequencing used immunoSEQ multiplex PCR; TCRdb keeps in-frame clones, though not all of them. The repertoire holds 75,000 to 90,000 clones, with 80% to 95% as singletons. The germline V gene encodes CDR1 MDHEN and CDR2 SYDVKM. The ends lost 7 bases at V and 4 bases at J; junction bases unmatched: 9. CDR3 length: 14 residues. Specimen: T cells isolated from PBMCs. V is TRBV28 and J is TRBJ2-7; 8 bases are a match to TRBD2. This TCR derives from a human donor in good health. CDR3 sequence (DNA): TGTGCCAGCACGGGGGGGTTTATGCGGTACGAGCAGTACTTC. Protein product: CASTGGFMRYEQYF.